This TCR beta chain emerged from a study of T cell responses to AZD1222 COVID-19 vaccine. General study findings and limits: Reportedly, nearly half the spike-specific TCRs target unmutated variant regions. Seropositive AZD1222 recipients at baseline numbered only 6 or 7. No repertoire was sampled before or during the peak T cell response, only after it.

With respect to this clone: Antigen: not known.

The length of the CDR3 is 16 residues. Germline V CDR1 and CDR2: ENHRY, SYGVKD. V lost 0 bases, J lost 2 bases, and 13 bases lay in between. TCRdb's table, derived via immunoSEQ multiplex PCR, lists solely in-frame clones and lacks some. The sample has about 150,000 clones, less than 90% seen once. The sample consisted of peripheral blood, taken on day 0 of AZD1222 vaccination. This rearrangement joins TRBV10-3 to TRBJ1-2; D call uncertain. This TCR derives from an adult in good health. CDR3 amino acids: CAISESDGVENYGYTF. CDR3 DNA: TGTGCCATCAGTGAGTCTGATGGGGTGGAGAACTATGGCTACACCTTC.